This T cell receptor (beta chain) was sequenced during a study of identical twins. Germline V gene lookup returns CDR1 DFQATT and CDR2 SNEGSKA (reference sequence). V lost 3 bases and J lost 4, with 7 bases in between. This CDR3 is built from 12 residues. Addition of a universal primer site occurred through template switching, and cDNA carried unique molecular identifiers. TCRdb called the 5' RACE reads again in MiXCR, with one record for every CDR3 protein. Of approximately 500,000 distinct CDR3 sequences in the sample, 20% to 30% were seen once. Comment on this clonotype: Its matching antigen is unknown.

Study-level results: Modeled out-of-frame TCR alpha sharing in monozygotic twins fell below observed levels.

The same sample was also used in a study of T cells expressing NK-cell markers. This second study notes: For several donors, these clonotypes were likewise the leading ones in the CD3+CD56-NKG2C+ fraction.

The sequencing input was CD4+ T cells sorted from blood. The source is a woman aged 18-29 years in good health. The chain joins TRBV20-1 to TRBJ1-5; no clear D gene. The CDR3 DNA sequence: TGCAGTGCTAGGGCGGCTAATCAGCCCCAGCATTTT. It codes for CSARAANQPQHF.